This T cell receptor (beta chain) was profiled in a study of response to subunit inactivated influenza vaccine. TCRdb analysed the RT-PCR reads with MiXCR anew, one entry per CDR3 protein. The profile covers 400,000 to 650,000 distinct CDR3 sequences, with 6% to 9% appearing a single time and roughly 14% taken by the ten largest. This clonotype has a count of ten or more. The V and J ends lost 6 bases and 1 base respectively, with 9 bases between them. There are 12 residues in the CDR3. Looked up from germline, CDR1 is DFQATT and CDR2 is SNEGSKA (reference sequence). The chain combines TRBV20-1 with TRBJ1-2; D might be TRBD1 (5 bases). The specimen comprised PBMCs from blood, sampled 23 to 25 months after vaccination. The sequence was obtained from a man in his fifties or sixties who received an inactivated influenza vaccine. This CDR3 is CSAGGDNYGYTF. DNA for the CDR3: TGCAGTGCCGGAGGGGATAACTATGGCTACACCTTC.